This TCR beta chain was documented in a study of vaccination effects on CD4 cells after COVID-19. Whole-study context: Participants received two doses of either the BNT162b2 or mRNA-1273 vaccine.

Study-wide points: Clones induced by infection and by vaccine showed marked clonal contraction late after vaccination.

Using immunoSEQ multiplex PCR, the repertoire was profiled, and TCRdb retains in-frame clones only, with some absent. The sample records tens of thousands of clones, nearly 75% being singletons. Of note for this clone: The target antigen is unknown.

Germline V gene data show CDR1 as SNHLY and CDR2 as FYNNEI. V was shortened by 0 bases and J by 5 bases, with 17 bases between the two germline ends. The CDR3 is 18 residues long. At the end of roughly ten days of culture, CD4+ T cells were isolated. IL-2 medium was substituted for half the medium on days 3 and 7. This TCR was sampled from a human donor who received a COVID-19 vaccine. The material sequenced was CD4+ T cells from PBMCs cultured without peptide, taken before COVID-19 vaccination. The rearrangement uses TRBV2 and TRBJ1-6, with no clear D. The CDR3 sequence is CASSEAPQATRNNSPLHF. The DNA of the CDR3 is TGTGCCAGCAGTGAAGCGCCTCAGGCGACACGAAATAATTCACCCCTCCACTTT.